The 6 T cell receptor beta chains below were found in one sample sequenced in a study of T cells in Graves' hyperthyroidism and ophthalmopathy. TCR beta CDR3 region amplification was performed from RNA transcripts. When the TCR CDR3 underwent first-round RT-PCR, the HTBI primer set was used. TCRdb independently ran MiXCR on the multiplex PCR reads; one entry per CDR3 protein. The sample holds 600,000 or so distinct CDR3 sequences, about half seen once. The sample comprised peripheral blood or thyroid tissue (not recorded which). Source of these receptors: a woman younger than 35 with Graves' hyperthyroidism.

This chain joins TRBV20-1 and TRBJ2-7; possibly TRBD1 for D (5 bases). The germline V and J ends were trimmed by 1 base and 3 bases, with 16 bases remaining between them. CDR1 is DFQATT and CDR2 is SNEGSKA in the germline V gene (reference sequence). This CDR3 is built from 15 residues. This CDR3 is CSARVGQARYYEQYF. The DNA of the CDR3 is TGCAGTGCTAGAGTTGGACAAGCCAGATACTACGAGCAGTACTTC.

The CDR3 region is CAVSGRTQYF. CDR3 coding DNA: TGTGCCGTTAGCGGCCGGACCCAGTACTTC. This chain uses TRBV10-3 with TRBJ2-5, with D maybe TRBD2 (6 bases). CDR1 is ENHRY and CDR2 is SYGVKD in the germline V gene. The CDR3 has 10 amino acids. Trimming removed 11 bases from V and 7 bases from J, with 11 bases in between.

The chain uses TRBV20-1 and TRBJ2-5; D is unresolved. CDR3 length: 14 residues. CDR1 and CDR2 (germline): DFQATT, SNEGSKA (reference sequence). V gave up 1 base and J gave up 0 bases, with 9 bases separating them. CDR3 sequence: CSARGGIYQETQYF. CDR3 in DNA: TGCAGTGCTAGAGGGGGAATATACCAAGAGACCCAGTACTTC.

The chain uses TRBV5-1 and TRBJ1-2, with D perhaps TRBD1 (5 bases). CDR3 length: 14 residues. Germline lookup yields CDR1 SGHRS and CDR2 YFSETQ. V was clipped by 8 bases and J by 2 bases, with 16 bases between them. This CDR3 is CASQTGDPNYGYTF. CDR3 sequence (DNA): TGCGCCAGTCAAACAGGCGACCCGAACTATGGCTACACCTTC.

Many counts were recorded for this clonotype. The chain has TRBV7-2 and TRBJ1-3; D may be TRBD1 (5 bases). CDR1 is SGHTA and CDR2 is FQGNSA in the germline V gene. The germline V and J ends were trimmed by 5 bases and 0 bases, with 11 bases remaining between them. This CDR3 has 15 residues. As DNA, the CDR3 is TGTGCCAGCAGCAGCCAGGGCTCCTCTGGAAACACCATATATTTT. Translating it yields CASSSQGSSGNTIYF. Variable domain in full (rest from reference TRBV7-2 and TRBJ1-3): GAGVSQSPSNKVTEKGKDVELRCDPISGHTALYWYRQSLGQGLEFLIYFQGNSAPDKSGLPSDRFSAERTGGSVSTLTIQRTQQEDSAVYLCASSSQGSSGNTIYFGEGSWLTVV.

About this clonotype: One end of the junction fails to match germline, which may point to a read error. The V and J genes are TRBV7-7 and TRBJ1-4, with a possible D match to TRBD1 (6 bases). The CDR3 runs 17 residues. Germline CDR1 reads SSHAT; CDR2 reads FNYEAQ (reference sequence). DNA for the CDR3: TGTGCTAGCAGCTTACTCCCGGGCAGGGGCGTTAATGAAAAACTGTTTTTT. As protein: CASSLLPGRGVNEKLFF.